One sample yielded the 27 T cell receptor beta chains listed below, sequenced in a study of blood T cells in healthy people across ages. For the second PCR, which ran for roughly 7 to 11 cycles, a sample-barcoded 5' primer and a J-beta primer mix were used. TCRdb reprocessed the 5' RACE reads via MiXCR and lists one record per CDR3 protein. This table has approximately 1.5 million distinct CDR3 sequences, roughly 32% appearing once. Material: blood. The receptors come from a woman aged 25 to 39 in good health.

The chain recombines TRBV10-3 with TRBJ2-5; 11 bases are shared with TRBD2. Germline V gene lookup returns CDR1 ENHRY and CDR2 SYGVKD. Trimming cost V 6 bases and J 0 bases; bases outside gene matches: 9. The CDR3 length is 17 residues. CDR3 DNA: TGTGCCATCAGGGAACACCGACTAGCGGGGAACCAAGAGACCCAGTACTTC. It specifies CAIREHRLAGNQETQYF.

With respect to this clonotype: Mismatch with germline at one junction end may stem from a read error. The chain recombines TRBV3-1 with TRBJ2-4, with D possibly matching TRBD2 (6 bases). The CDR3 covers 17 residues. CDR1 is LGHDT and CDR2 is YNNKEL in the germline V gene (reference sequence). DNA of the CDR3: TGTGCCAACAGCGGAGGGGAAGGACGGATAGCCAAAAACATTCAGTACTTC. Translated: CANSGGEGRIAKNIQYF.

Comments on this clonotype: With a much larger clone just one base away, this may be a read error. This chain joins TRBV4-1 and TRBJ1-5; 10 positions match TRBD1. The CDR3 extends over 16 amino acids. The V gene's germline CDR1 is MGHRA and CDR2 YSYEKL. CDR3 in DNA: TGCACCAGCAGCCAGTCCGGGACAGGGGAGAATCAGCCCCAGCATTTT. This gives the protein CTSSQSGTGENQPQHF.

The V call is TRBV14, the J call TRBJ2-1; perhaps TRBD1 as D (6 bases). There are 15 residues in the CDR3. Germline CDR1 and CDR2: SGHDN and FVKESK. The ends were cut back, 4 bases at V and 6 bases at J, with 16 bases in the middle. For the CDR3, the DNA is TGTGCCAGCAGCCGAGAGCGGCAGGGGTTCAATGAGCAGTTCTTC. Protein product: CASSRERQGFNEQFF.

CDR3 in DNA: TGTGCCAGCAGCTACATCCCTAGCGGGAAATTCTACAATGAGCAGTTCTTC. It codes for CASSYIPSGKFYNEQFF. This chain connects TRBV7-2 to TRBJ2-1; 9 bases agree with TRBD2. J was trimmed by 3 bases and V by 4 bases; bases with no gene match: 10. In germline, CDR1 is SGHTA, CDR2 FQGNSA. The CDR3 loop spans 17 amino acids.

This clonotype has just a few counts. The chain combines TRBV29-1 with TRBJ2-7; TRBD2 is a possible D gene (5 bases). The CDR3 contains 13 residues. Germline V gene data show CDR1 as SQVTM and CDR2 as ANQGSEA. V lost 2 bases to trimming and J lost 6 bases, with 14 bases between them. The CDR3, as DNA: TGCAGCGTTGAAAAGCTCGAGGGATTCGAGCAGTACTTC. Translating it yields CSVEKLEGFEQYF.

This clonotype has a handful of counts. The CDR3 reads CSARETSGKQFF. CDR3 DNA sequence: TGCAGTGCTAGGGAGACTAGCGGGAAGCAGTTCTTC. J is TRBJ2-1 and V is TRBV20-1; 11 positions agree with TRBD2. This CDR3 spans 12 amino acids. Germline loops: CDR1 DFQATT, CDR2 SNEGSKA (reference sequence). Losses at the gene ends were 3 bases for V and 11 bases for J; bases not matched to a gene: 3.

V gene TRBV12-3 or TRBV12-4 combines with J gene TRBJ2-1; the match to TRBD2 covers 7 bases. Unmatched junction bases numbered 5, after V lost 0 bases and J lost 0 bases. CDR3 size: 17 residues. The CDR3 coding sequence is TGTGCCAGCAGTTTAGCTCAACTAGCGAGCTCCTACAATGAGCAGTTCTTC. It specifies CASSLAQLASSYNEQFF.

Remarks on this clonotype: A junction boundary mismatches the germline segment, possibly from a read error. This chain links TRBV4-1 with TRBJ2-1, with D tentatively TRBD1 or TRBD2 (5 bases each). The V gene's germline CDR1 is MGHRA and CDR2 YSYEKL. The CDR3 totals 14 residues. CDR3 loop: CASSLVGEYNEQFF. As DNA, the CDR3 is TGTGCCAGCAGCCTGGTAGGGGAGTACAATGAGCAGTTCTTC.

The chain employs TRBV5-4 and TRBJ2-2; tentative D call: TRBD2 (6 bases). From germline, CDR1 is SGHNT and CDR2 YYREEE (reference sequence). The CDR3 extends over 16 amino acids. Trimming pared 0 bases from V and 0 bases from J, leaving 9 bases between. The CDR3, as DNA: TGTGCCAGCAGCTTGGCCGGGACTGCGAACACCGGGGAGCTGTTTTTT. Its protein is CASSLAGTANTGELFF.

This clonotype was seen a few times. The genes are TRBV20-1 and TRBJ2-5, with a tentative D call TRBD2 (6 bases). Trimming took off 2 bases at V and 2 bases at J, with 9 bases between the two ends. Germline V CDR1 and CDR2: DFQATT, SNEGSKA (reference sequence). The CDR3 length is 13 residues. CDR3 sequence (DNA): TGCAGTGCTAGACTAGCGTATCAAGAGACCCAGTACTTC. It encodes CSARLAYQETQYF.

The table lists this clonotype with a few counts. The chain employs TRBV18 and TRBJ2-1, with TRBD1 identical over 7 bases. The J segment lost 8 bases and the V segment lost 4 bases, leaving 8 bases of the junction unmatched. Germline V gene data show CDR1 as KGHSH and CDR2 as LQKENI. There are 14 residues in the CDR3. The CDR3 loop is CASSRDSPKDEQFF. The CDR3 DNA follows: TGTGCCAGCTCACGGGACAGCCCAAAGGATGAGCAGTTCTTC.

The chain couples TRBV3-1 to TRBJ1-6, with 9 nucleotides matching TRBD1. CDR3 length: 15 residues. With V trimmed by 4 bases and J by 9 bases, 7 bases remained unmatched. Germline CDR1 and CDR2: LGHDT and YNNKEL (reference sequence). The CDR3 loop is CASSRTGQGTSPLHF. The DNA of the CDR3 is TGTGCCAGCAGCCGAACGGGACAGGGCACTTCACCCCTCCACTTT.

The table lists this clonotype with a count of one. V usage is TRBV28 and J usage is TRBJ2-7; 7 bases are shared with TRBD2. This CDR3 is 16 amino acids long. The germline V gene has CDR1 MDHEN and CDR2 SYDVKM. V trimming: 3 bases; J trimming: 2 bases; junction bases outside the gene matches: 10. The CDR3 sequence: CASSFLLATRTYEQYF. CDR3 DNA sequence: TGTGCCAGCAGTTTCCTACTAGCGACCAGAACCTACGAGCAGTACTTC.

This clonotype showed up just a few times. This chain joins TRBV5-1 and TRBJ2-6; 7 positions match TRBD1. V lost 5 bases, J lost 1 base, and 3 bases stayed unmatched. Germline CDR1 SGHRS, CDR2 YFSETQ. This CDR3 region has 15 residues. The CDR3 DNA reads as TGCGCCAGCAGATTACAGGGGTCTGGGGCCAACGTCCTGACTTTC. Its translation: CASRLQGSGANVLTF.

J is TRBJ2-1 and V is TRBV28, with 10 bases that match TRBD2. Per germline, CDR1 MDHEN and CDR2 SYDVKM. The CDR3 totals 16 residues. J gave up 2 bases and V 5 bases, and 6 bases lay outside the gene matches. The CDR3 nucleotides are TGTGCCAGCAGTCCGGGAGCGGGAGGGGCCTACAATGAGCAGTTCTTC. This encodes CASSPGAGGAYNEQFF.

The gene calls are TRBV6-1 and TRBJ2-5, with D possibly TRBD1 on 6 matching bases. The CDR3 consists of 14 residues. Germline-derived CDR1 and CDR2 are MNHNS and SASEGT. V lost 5 bases and J lost 2, with 12 bases in between. CDR3 bases: TGTGCCAGCAGTCGGACAGCAGTTCAAGAGACCCAGTACTTC. Translating gives CASSRTAVQETQYF.

The chain combines TRBV5-5 with TRBJ1-1, with a weak D call TRBD1 (5 bases). CDR3 length: 14 amino acids. V gave up 4 bases and J gave up 1 base, with 11 bases separating them. The V gene's germline CDR1 is SGHKS and CDR2 YYEKEE (reference sequence). As DNA, the CDR3 is TGTGCCAGCAGCACCCGGGACTGGAACACTGAAGCTTTCTTT. This sequence encodes CASSTRDWNTEAFF.

This clonotype was counted at least ten times. The chain combines TRBV7-3 with TRBJ2-3; TRBD2 agrees at 9 bases. In germline, CDR1 is SGHTA, CDR2 FQGTGA. The ends lost 5 bases at V and 1 base at J; junction bases unmatched: 7. CDR3 size: 16 residues. The CDR3 region is CASSKGSGRGTDTQYF. The CDR3 DNA sequence: TGTGCCAGCAGCAAGGGTAGCGGGAGAGGCACAGATACGCAGTATTTT.

This chain joins TRBV20-1 and TRBJ2-4, with 14 nucleotides matching TRBD2. Looked up from germline, CDR1 is DFQATT and CDR2 is SNEGSKA (reference sequence). CDR3 size: 12 residues. The CDR3 is CRAGLAGGFGYF. In DNA form, the CDR3 reads TGCAGGGCCGGACTAGCGGGGGGTTTTGGGTACTTC.

The chain has TRBV4-1 and TRBJ1-2; possibly TRBD1 for D (5 bases). Germline CDR1 MGHRA, CDR2 YSYEKL. The CDR3 spans 16 residues. Trimming cost V 4 bases and J 6 bases, with 21 bases left between them. The CDR3 DNA reads TGCGCCAGCAGCCGAGGCAATTACCGGGACGGGAATGGCTACACCTTC. It yields the protein CASSRGNYRDGNGYTF.

This clonotype was picked up a small number of times. Given a much more abundant clone one base away, this may be a read error. The genes are TRBV6-2 or TRBV6-3 and TRBJ1-1; no definite D call. CDR1 MNHEY and CDR2 SVGEGT come from the germline V gene. The V and J ends lost 5 bases and 1 base respectively, with 5 bases between them. This CDR3 is built from 12 residues. This CDR3 is CASSTANTEAFF. For the CDR3, the DNA is TGTGCCAGCAGTACAGCGAACACTGAAGCTTTCTTT.

The chain has TRBV5-1 and TRBJ2-1; D is unresolved. Trimming left V 0 bases short and J 0 bases short, with 7 bases between. The germline gives CDR1 SGHRS, CDR2 YFSETQ. The CDR3 contains 15 residues. CDR3 sequence (DNA): TGCGCCAGCAGCTTGGCGGTGGACTCCTACAATGAGCAGTTCTTC. It is translated as CASSLAVDSYNEQFF. The full variable domain, with the rest looked up from reference TRBV5-1 and TRBJ2-1, is KAGVTQTPRYLIKTRGQQVTLSCSPISGHRSVSWYQQTPGQGLQFLFEYFSETQRNKGNFPGRFSGRQFSNSRSEMNVSTLELGDSALYLCASSLAVDSYNEQFFGPGTRLTVL.

This clonotype was detected only once. Its ends do not fully match the called genes, so a read error is possible. This chain uses TRBV10-3 with TRBJ1-1, with D unresolved. Looked up from germline, CDR1 is ENHRY and CDR2 is SYGVKD. The CDR3 has 12 amino acids. The CDR3 nucleotides are TGTGCCATCAGTGAATCGAACACTGTAGCTTTCTTT. Protein: CAISESNTVAFF.

The chain uses TRBV13 and TRBJ2-7, with D maybe TRBD2 (6 bases). The CDR3 consists of 15 residues. Between the trimmed V and J ends, which lost 5 bases and 4 bases, there was a span of 18 bases. Germline-derived CDR1 and CDR2 are PRHDT and FYEKMQ (reference sequence). CDR3 region: CASSNTAEGGYEQYF. CDR3 sequence (DNA): TGTGCCAGCAGCAACACCGCGGAGGGTGGATACGAGCAGTACTTC. The entire variable domain, with the rest obtained from reference TRBV13 and TRBJ2-7, is as follows: AAGVIQSPRHLIKEKRETATLKCYPIPRHDTVYWYQQGPGQDPQFLISFYEKMQSDKGSIPDRFSAQQFSDYHSELNMSSLELGDSALYFCASSNTAEGGYEQYFGPGTRLTVT.

This sequence joins TRBV3-1 and TRBJ2-3, with a possible D match to TRBD2 (6 bases). This CDR3 spans 15 amino acids. The V gene lost 5 bases and the J gene lost 4 bases, with 16 bases spanning the gap. CDR1 is LGHDT and CDR2 is YNNKEL in the germline V gene (reference sequence). This CDR3 reads CASSSSAGFSDTQYF. CDR3 nucleotides: TGTGCCAGCAGCTCCTCGGCGGGGTTCTCAGATACGCAGTATTTT.

This chain joins TRBV7-3 and TRBJ2-3, with TRBD1 matching over 9 bases. With 1 base clipped from V and 0 bases from J, the junction kept 2 bases outside the gene matches. The germline gives CDR1 SGHTA, CDR2 FQGTGA. The CDR3 has 16 residues. The CDR3: CASSLMGQGSTDTQYF. CDR3 bases: TGTGCCAGCAGCTTAATGGGACAGGGTAGCACAGATACGCAGTATTTT. Full variable domain (missing parts from reference TRBV7-3 and TRBJ2-3): GAGVSQTPSNKVTEKGKYVELRCDPISGHTALYWYRQSLGQGPEFLIYFQGTGAADDSGLPNDRFFAVRPEGSVSTLKIQRTERGDSAVYLCASSLMGQGSTDTQYFGPGTRLTVL.